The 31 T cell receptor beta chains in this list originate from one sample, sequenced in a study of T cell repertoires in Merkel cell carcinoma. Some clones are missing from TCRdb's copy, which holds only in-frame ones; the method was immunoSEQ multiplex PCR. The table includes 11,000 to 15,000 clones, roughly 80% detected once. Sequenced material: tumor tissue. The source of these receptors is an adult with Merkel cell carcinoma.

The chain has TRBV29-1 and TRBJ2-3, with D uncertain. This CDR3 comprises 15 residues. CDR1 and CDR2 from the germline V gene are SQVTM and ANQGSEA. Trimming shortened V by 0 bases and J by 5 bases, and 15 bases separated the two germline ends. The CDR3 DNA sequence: TGCAGCGTTGAAGATCGACTGCTGTGGGGAGATACGCAGTATTTT. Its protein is CSVEDRLLWGDTQYF.

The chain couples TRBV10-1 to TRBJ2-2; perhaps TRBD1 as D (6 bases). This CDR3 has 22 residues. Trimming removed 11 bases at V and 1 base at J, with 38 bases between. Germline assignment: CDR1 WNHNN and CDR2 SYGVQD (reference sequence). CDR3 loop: CAQLRASFTLEGVLLNTGELFF. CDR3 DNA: TGCGCCCAGCTCCGGGCATCCTTTACTTTAGAGGGGGTCCTCTTGAACACCGGGGAGCTGTTTTTT.

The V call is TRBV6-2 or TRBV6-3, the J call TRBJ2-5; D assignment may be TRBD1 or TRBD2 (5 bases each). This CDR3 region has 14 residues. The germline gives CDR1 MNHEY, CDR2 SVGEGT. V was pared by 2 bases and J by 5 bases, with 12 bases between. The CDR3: CASSYGGSLETQYF. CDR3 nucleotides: TGTGCCAGCAGTTACGGGGGTTCTTTGGAGACCCAGTACTTC.

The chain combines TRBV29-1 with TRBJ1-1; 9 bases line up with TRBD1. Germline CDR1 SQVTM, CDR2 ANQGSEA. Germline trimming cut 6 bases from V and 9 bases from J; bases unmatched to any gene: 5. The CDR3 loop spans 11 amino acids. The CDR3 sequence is CSVVQGAQAFF. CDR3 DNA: TGCAGCGTAGTACAGGGGGCTCAAGCTTTCTTT.

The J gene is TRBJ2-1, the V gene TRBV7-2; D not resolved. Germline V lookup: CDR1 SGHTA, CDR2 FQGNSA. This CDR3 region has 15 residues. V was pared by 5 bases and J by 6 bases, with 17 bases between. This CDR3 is CASSRPRVRRNEQFF. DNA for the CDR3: TGTGCCAGCAGCCGTCCCCGGGTGAGGCGCAATGAGCAGTTCTTC. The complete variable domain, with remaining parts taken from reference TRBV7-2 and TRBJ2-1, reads GAGVSQSPSNKVTEKGKDVELRCDPISGHTALYWYRQSLGQGLEFLIYFQGNSAPDKSGLPSDRFSAERTGGSVSTLTIQRTQQEDSAVYLCASSRPRVRRNEQFFGPGTRLTVL.

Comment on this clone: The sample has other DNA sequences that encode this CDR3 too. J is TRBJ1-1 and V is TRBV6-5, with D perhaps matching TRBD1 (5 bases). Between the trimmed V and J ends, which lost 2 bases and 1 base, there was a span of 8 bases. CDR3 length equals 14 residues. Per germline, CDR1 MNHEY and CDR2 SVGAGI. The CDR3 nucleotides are TGTGCCAGCAGTTACGTCGGGGGGAACACTGAAGCTTTCTTT. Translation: CASSYVGGNTEAFF.

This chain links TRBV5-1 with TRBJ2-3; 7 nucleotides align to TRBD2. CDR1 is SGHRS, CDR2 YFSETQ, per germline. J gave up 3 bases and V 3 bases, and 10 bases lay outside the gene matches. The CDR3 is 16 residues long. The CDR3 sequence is CASSSTGLKQTDTQYF. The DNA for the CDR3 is TGCGCCAGCAGCTCCACGGGACTAAAACAGACAGATACGCAGTATTTT.

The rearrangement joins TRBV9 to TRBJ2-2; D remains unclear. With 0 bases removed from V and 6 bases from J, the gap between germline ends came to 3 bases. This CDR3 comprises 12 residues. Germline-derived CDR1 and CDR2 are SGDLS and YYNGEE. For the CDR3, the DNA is TGTGCCAGCAGCGTAGATCCCGGGGAGCTGTTTTTT. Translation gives CASSVDPGELFF.

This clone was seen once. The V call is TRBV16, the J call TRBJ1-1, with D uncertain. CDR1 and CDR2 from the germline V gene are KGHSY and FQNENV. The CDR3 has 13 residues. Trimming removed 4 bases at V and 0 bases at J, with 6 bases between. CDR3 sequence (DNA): TGTGCCAGCAGCCGCCTGATGAACACTGAAGCTTTCTTT. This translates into CASSRLMNTEAFF.

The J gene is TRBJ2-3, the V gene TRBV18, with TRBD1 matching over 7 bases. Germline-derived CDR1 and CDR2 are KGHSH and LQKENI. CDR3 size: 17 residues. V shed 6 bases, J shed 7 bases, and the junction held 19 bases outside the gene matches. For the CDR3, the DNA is TGTGCCAGCTCCCTCGGGACAGTTGGAGTGAGTTTAAATACGCAGTATTTT. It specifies CASSLGTVGVSLNTQYF.

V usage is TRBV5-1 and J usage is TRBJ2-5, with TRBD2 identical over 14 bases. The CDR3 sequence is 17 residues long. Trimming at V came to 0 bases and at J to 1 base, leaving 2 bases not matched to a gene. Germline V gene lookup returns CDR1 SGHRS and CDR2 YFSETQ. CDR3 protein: CASSLGLAGGLQETQYF. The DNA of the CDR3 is TGCGCCAGCAGCTTGGGACTAGCGGGGGGGCTCCAAGAGACCCAGTACTTC.

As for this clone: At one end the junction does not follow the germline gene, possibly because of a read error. This CDR3 reads CASILSGTGGTEQYF. In DNA form, the CDR3 reads TGTGCCAGCATCTTATCCGGGACAGGGGGCACCGAGCAGTACTTC. The chain has TRBV7-9 and TRBJ2-7; 12 positions agree with TRBD1. The CDR3 sequence is 15 residues long. In germline, CDR1 is SEHNR, CDR2 FQNEAQ (reference sequence).

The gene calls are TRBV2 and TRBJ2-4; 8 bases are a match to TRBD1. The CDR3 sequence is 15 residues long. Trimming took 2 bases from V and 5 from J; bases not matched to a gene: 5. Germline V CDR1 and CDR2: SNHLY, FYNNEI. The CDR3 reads CASSETWTGQNIQYF. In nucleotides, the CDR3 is TGTGCCAGCAGTGAAACCTGGACAGGGCAAAACATTCAGTACTTC.

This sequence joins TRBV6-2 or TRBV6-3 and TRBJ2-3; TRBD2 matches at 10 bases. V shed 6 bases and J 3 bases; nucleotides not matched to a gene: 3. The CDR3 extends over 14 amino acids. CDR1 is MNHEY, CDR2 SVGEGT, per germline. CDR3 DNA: TGTGCCAGCAGCTATAGCGGGAGGACAGATACGCAGTATTTT. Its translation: CASSYSGRTDTQYF.

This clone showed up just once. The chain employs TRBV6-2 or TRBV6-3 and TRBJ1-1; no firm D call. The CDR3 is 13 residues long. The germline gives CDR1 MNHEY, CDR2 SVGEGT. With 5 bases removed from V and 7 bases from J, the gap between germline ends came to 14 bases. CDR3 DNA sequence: TGTGCCAGCAGTGGAAGGGCGCGGGGTGAAGCTTTCTTT. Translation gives CASSGRARGEAFF.

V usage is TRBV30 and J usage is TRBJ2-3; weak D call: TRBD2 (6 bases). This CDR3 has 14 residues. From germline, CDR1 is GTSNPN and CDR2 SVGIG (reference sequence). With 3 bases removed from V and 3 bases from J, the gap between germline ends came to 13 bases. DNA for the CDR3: TGTGCCTGGAGCCCGGGGGTGGGAACAGATACGCAGTATTTT. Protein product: CAWSPGVGTDTQYF.

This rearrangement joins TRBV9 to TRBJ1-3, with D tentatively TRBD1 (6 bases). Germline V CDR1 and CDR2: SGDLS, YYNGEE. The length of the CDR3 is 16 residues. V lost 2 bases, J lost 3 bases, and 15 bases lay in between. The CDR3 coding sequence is TGTGCCAGCAGCGTCCAAGGGGGGTCGTTTGGAAACACCATATATTTT. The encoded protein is CASSVQGGSFGNTIYF.

The CDR3 bases are TGTGCCAGCAGTTTCGGGGGGGCTGTGAGTGAGAGCACCGGGGAGCTGTTTTTT. Its protein is CASSFGGAVSESTGELFF. The chain is built from TRBV28 and TRBJ2-2; TRBD2 agrees at 8 bases. This CDR3 contains 18 residues. V gave up 3 bases and J gave up 4 bases; unmatched junction bases: 13. The germline V gene has CDR1 MDHEN and CDR2 SYDVKM.

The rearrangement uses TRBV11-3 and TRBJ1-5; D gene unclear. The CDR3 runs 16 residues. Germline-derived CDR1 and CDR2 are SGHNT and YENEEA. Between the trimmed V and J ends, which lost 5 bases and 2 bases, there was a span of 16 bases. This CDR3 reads CASSPTHSLRNQPQHF. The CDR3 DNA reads TGTGCCAGCAGCCCGACGCACAGTTTGCGCAATCAGCCCCAGCATTTT. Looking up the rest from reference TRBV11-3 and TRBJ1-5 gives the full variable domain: EAGVVQSPRYKIIEKKQPVAFWCNPISGHNTLYWYLQNLGQGPELLIRYENEEAVDDSQLPKDRFSAERLKGVDSTLKIQPAELGDSAVYLCASSPTHSLRNQPQHFGDGTRLSIL.

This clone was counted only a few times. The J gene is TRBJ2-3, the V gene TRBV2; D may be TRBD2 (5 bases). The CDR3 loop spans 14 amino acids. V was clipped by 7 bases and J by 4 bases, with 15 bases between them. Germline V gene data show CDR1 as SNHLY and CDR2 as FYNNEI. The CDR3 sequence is CASKSGSTSDTQYF. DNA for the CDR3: TGTGCCAGCAAAAGTGGGAGTACTTCAGATACGCAGTATTTT.

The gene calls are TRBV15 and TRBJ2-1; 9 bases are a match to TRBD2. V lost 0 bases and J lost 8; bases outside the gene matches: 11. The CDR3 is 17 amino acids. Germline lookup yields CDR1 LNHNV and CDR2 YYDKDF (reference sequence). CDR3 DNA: TGTGCCACCAGCAGAGAAATGGATAGCGGGAGACTCGATGAGCAGTTCTTC. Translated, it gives CATSREMDSGRLDEQFF.

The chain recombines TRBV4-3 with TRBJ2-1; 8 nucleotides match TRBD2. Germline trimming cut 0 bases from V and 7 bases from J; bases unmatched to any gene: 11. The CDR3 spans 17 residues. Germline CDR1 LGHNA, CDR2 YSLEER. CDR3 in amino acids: CASSQDWTSGSGNEQFF. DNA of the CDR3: TGCGCCAGCAGCCAAGATTGGACCAGCGGGAGTGGTAATGAGCAGTTCTTC.

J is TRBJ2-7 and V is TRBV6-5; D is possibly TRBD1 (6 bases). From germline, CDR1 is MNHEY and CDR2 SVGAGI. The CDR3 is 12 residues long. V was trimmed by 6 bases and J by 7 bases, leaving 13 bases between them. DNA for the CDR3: TGTGCCAGCAGCACAGGGAGTCGGGAGCAGTACTTC. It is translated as CASSTGSREQYF.

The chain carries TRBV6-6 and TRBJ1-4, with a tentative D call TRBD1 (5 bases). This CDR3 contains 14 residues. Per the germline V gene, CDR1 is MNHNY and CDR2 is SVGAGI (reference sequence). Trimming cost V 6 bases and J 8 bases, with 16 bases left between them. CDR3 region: CASSRGIGNEKLFF. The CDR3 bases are TGTGCCAGCAGCCGGGGGATAGGAAACGAAAAACTGTTTTTT.

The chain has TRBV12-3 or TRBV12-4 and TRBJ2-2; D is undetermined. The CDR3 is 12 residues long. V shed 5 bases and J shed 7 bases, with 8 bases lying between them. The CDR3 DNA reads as TGTGCCAGCAGTGTGCAGGTCGGGGAGCTGTTTTTT. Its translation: CASSVQVGELFF.

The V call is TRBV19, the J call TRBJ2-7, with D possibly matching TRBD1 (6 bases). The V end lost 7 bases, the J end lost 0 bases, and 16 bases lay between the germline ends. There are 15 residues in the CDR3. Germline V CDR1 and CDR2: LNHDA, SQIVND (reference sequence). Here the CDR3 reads CASTRTAGDSYEQYF. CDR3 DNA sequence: TGTGCCAGTACCAGAACCGCAGGGGACTCCTACGAGCAGTACTTC.

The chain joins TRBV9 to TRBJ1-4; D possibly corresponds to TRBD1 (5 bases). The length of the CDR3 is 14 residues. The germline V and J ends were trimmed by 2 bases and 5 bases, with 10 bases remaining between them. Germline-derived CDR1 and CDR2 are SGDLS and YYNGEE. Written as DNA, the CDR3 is TGTGCCAGCAGCGTGGGAGACAGAAATGAAAAACTGTTTTTT. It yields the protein CASSVGDRNEKLFF.

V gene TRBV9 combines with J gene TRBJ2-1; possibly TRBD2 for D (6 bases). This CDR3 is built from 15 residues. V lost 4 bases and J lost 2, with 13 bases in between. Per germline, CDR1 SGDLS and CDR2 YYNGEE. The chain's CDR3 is CASSLGLLTYNEQFF. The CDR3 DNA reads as TGTGCCAGCAGCTTGGGACTTCTAACCTACAATGAGCAGTTCTTC. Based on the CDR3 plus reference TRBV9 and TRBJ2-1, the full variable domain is DSGVTQTPKHLITATGQRVTLRCSPRSGDLSVYWYQQSLDQGLQFLIQYYNGEERAKGNILERFSAQQFPDLHSELNLSSLELGDSALYFCASSLGLLTYNEQFFGPGTRLTVL.

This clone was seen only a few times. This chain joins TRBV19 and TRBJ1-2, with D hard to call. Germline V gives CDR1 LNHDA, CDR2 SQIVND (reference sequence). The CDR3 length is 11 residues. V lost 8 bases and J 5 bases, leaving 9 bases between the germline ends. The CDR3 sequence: CASGDRYGYTF. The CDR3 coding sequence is TGTGCCAGTGGCGACCGTTATGGCTACACCTTC.

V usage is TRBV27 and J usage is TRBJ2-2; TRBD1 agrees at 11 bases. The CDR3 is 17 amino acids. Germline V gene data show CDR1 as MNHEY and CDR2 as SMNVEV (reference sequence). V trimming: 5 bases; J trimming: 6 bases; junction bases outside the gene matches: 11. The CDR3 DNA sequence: TGTGCCAGCAGTCCCTTCCTAGGGACAGGGGGTCCCGGGGAGCTGTTTTTT. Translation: CASSPFLGTGGPGELFF.

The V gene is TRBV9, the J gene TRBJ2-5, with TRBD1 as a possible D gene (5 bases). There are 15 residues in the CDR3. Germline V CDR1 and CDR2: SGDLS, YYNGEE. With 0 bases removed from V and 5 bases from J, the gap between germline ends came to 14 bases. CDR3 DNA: TGTGCCAGCAGCGTAGATGGCACCCCAGGGGAGACCCAGTACTTC. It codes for CASSVDGTPGETQYF.